The rows below give T cell receptor beta chains drawn from one sample of a study of OX40 agonist ivuxolimab in advanced cancers. Sequencing used immunoSEQ multiplex PCR; TCRdb keeps in-frame clones, though not all of them. Among 110,000 or so clones listed, around 93% were seen once. The source was CD4+ or CD8+ T cells sorted from blood, collected in a trial of the OX40 agonist ivuxolimab. These receptors were taken from an adult with an advanced solid tumor such as melanoma, head and neck, liver or kidney cancer. Each CDR3 is given with its conserved first and last residue. D genes are given only for firm matches. Some rows have no size entry. The others give once, few or many, or a class for an expanded clone.

v_call: TRBV9; clone_size: NA; j_call: TRBJ2-2; d_call: NA; cdr3_aa: CASSPGLTGELFF; cdr3_nt: TGTGCCAGCAGCCCCGGCCTCACCGGGGAGCTGTTTTTT
v_call: TRBV7-3; clone_size: NA; j_call: TRBJ1-2; d_call: TRBD1; cdr3_aa: CASSLTDRAYGYTF; cdr3_nt: TGTGCCAGCAGCCTAACGGACAGGGCATATGGCTACACCTTC
v_call: TRBV9; clone_size: NA; j_call: TRBJ1-1; d_call: NA; cdr3_aa: CASSVDLAGVGTEAFF; cdr3_nt: TGTGCCAGCAGCGTAGATCTGGCAGGGGTGGGCACTGAAGCTTTCTTT
v_call: TRBV18; clone_size: NA; j_call: TRBJ1-4; d_call: NA; cdr3_aa: CASSPGATNEKLFF; cdr3_nt: TGTGCCAGCTCACCAGGTGCAACTAATGAAAAACTGTTTTTT
v_call: TRBV19; clone_size: NA; j_call: TRBJ2-2; d_call: NA; cdr3_aa: CASTVPGTGELFF; cdr3_nt: TGTGCCAGTACGGTCCCCGGAACCGGGGAGCTGTTTTTT
v_call: TRBV6-5; clone_size: NA; j_call: TRBJ2-5; d_call: NA; cdr3_aa: CASRWGSPGEETQYF; cdr3_nt: TGTGCCAGCAGATGGGGCAGCCCCGGGGAGGAGACCCAGTACTTC
v_call: TRBV7-2; clone_size: NA; j_call: TRBJ2-1; d_call: NA; cdr3_aa: CASRIDRQSSYNEQFF; cdr3_nt: TGTGCCAGCAGGATAGACAGGCAAAGCTCCTACAATGAGCAGTTCTTC
v_call: TRBV5-8; clone_size: NA; j_call: TRBJ2-7; d_call: NA; cdr3_aa: CASSLRRVSYEQYF; cdr3_nt: TGTGCCAGCAGCTTACGCAGGGTGTCCTACGAGCAGTACTTC
v_call: TRBV5-3; clone_size: NA; j_call: TRBJ1-2; d_call: TRBD1; cdr3_aa: CARSTRQGKDGYTF; cdr3_nt: TGTGCCAGAAGCACCCGACAGGGGAAGGATGGCTACACCTTC
v_call: TRBV19; clone_size: NA; j_call: TRBJ2-7; d_call: TRBD1; cdr3_aa: CASSTGQTYEQYF; cdr3_nt: TGTGCCAGCAGTACGGGACAGACCTACGAGCAGTACTTC
v_call: TRBV7-3; clone_size: NA; j_call: TRBJ2-2; d_call: NA; cdr3_aa: CASSLRGGNTGELFF; cdr3_nt: TGTGCCAGCAGCTTAAGGGGTGGGAACACCGGGGAGCTGTTTTTT
v_call: TRBV4-1; clone_size: NA; j_call: TRBJ2-2; d_call: NA; cdr3_aa: CASSQERAGKNTGELFF; cdr3_nt: TGCGCCAGCAGCCAAGAGAGAGCCGGAAAGAACACCGGGGAGCTGTTTTTT
v_call: TRBV30; clone_size: few; j_call: TRBJ2-2; d_call: TRBD1; cdr3_aa: CAWRKQGIGELFF; cdr3_nt: TGTGCCTGGAGAAAACAGGGGATCGGGGAGCTGTTTTTT
v_call: TRBV6-5; clone_size: few; j_call: TRBJ2-5; d_call: NA; cdr3_aa: CASSYLGQSQETQYF; cdr3_nt: TGTGCCAGCAGTTATCTAGGTCAATCCCAAGAGACCCAGTACTTC
v_call: TRBV5-1; clone_size: NA; j_call: TRBJ1-1; d_call: NA; cdr3_aa: CASSLTVDTEAFF; cdr3_nt: TGCGCCAGCAGCTTGACGGTGGACACTGAAGCTTTCTTT
v_call: TRBV29-1; clone_size: NA; j_call: TRBJ2-2; d_call: TRBD1; cdr3_aa: CSARGQGLTGELFF; cdr3_nt: TGCAGCGCTCGGGGACAGGGTCTGACCGGGGAGCTGTTTTTT
v_call: TRBV30; clone_size: NA; j_call: TRBJ2-3; d_call: NA; cdr3_aa: CAWSLRRGTDTQYF; cdr3_nt: TGTGCCTGGAGTCTCCGGAGGGGCACAGATACGCAGTATTTT
v_call: TRBV18; clone_size: NA; j_call: TRBJ2-1; d_call: NA; cdr3_aa: CASSPTQSSYNEQFF; cdr3_nt: TGTGCCAGCTCCCCAACTCAAAGCTCCTACAATGAGCAGTTCTTC
v_call: TRBV6-6; clone_size: NA; j_call: TRBJ2-3; d_call: TRBD1; cdr3_aa: CASSYGRGTGTDTQYF; cdr3_nt: TGTGCCAGCAGTTACGGCCGTGGGACAGGGACAGATACGCAGTATTTT
v_call: TRBV7-3; clone_size: NA; j_call: TRBJ2-6; d_call: NA; cdr3_aa: CASSLALSGANVLTF; cdr3_nt: TGTGCCAGCAGCTTGGCCCTCTCTGGGGCCAACGTCCTGACTTTC
v_call: TRBV10-3; clone_size: NA; j_call: TRBJ1-1; d_call: TRBD1; cdr3_aa: CAISPGQEAEAFF; cdr3_nt: TGTGCCATCAGTCCGGGACAGGAGGCTGAAGCTTTCTTT
v_call: TRBV5-4; clone_size: NA; j_call: TRBJ1-1; d_call: TRBD1; cdr3_aa: CASSPNRGSAEAFF; cdr3_nt: TGTGCCAGCAGCCCTAACAGGGGGTCGGCTGAAGCTTTCTTT
v_call: TRBV5-1; clone_size: NA; j_call: TRBJ2-7; d_call: TRBD2; cdr3_aa: CASSLVSGRRYEQYF; cdr3_nt: TGCGCCAGCAGCTTGGTTAGCGGGAGGCGCTACGAGCAGTACTTC
v_call: TRBV29-1; clone_size: NA; j_call: TRBJ1-1; d_call: NA; cdr3_aa: CSVVSQGHTEAFF; cdr3_nt: TGCAGCGTTGTTTCCCAGGGACACACTGAAGCTTTCTTT
v_call: TRBV25-1; clone_size: few; j_call: TRBJ1-3; d_call: NA; cdr3_aa: CASIIRNTIYF; cdr3_nt: TGTGCCAGCATCATACGAAACACCATATATTTT
v_call: TRBV4-2; clone_size: NA; j_call: TRBJ2-5; d_call: NA; cdr3_aa: CASSIGEKPQQETQYF; cdr3_nt: TGTGCCAGCAGCATTGGGGAAAAACCCCAACAAGAGACCCAGTACTTC
v_call: TRBV15; clone_size: NA; j_call: TRBJ2-1; d_call: NA; cdr3_aa: CATSRGPNEQFF; cdr3_nt: TGTGCCACCAGCAGGGGACCGAATGAGCAGTTCTTC
v_call: TRBV19; clone_size: once; j_call: TRBJ1-4; d_call: TRBD1; cdr3_aa: CASSIGTAINEKLFF; cdr3_nt: TGTGCCAGTAGTATTGGGACAGCAATTAATGAAAAACTGTTTTTT
v_call: TRBV7-6; clone_size: NA; j_call: TRBJ2-5; d_call: TRBD1; cdr3_aa: CASSWRGQVQETQYF; cdr3_nt: TGTGCCAGCAGCTGGCGCGGACAGGTTCAAGAGACCCAGTACTTC
v_call: TRBV10-2; clone_size: NA; j_call: TRBJ2-2; d_call: NA; cdr3_aa: CASRQTLLSGGELFF; cdr3_nt: TGCGCCAGCAGACAGACTCTATTAAGTGGCGGGGAGCTGTTTTTT
v_call: TRBV4-1; clone_size: NA; j_call: TRBJ2-5; d_call: TRBD2; cdr3_aa: CASSQELAGGEEQETQYF; cdr3_nt: TGCGCCAGCAGCCAAGAACTAGCGGGGGGGGAGGAGCAAGAGACCCAGTACTTC
v_call: TRBV18; clone_size: NA; j_call: TRBJ1-2; d_call: NA; cdr3_aa: CASSPRRFDGYTF; cdr3_nt: TGTGCCAGCTCCCCCAGAAGGTTTGATGGCTACACCTTC
v_call: TRBV6-5; clone_size: NA; j_call: TRBJ1-3; d_call: TRBD1; cdr3_aa: CASKGQGTGNTIYF; cdr3_nt: TGTGCCAGCAAAGGACAGGGAACTGGAAACACCATATATTTT
v_call: TRBV7-9; clone_size: NA; j_call: TRBJ2-3; d_call: NA; cdr3_aa: CASSLSADTQYF; cdr3_nt: TGTGCCAGCAGCTTATCAGCCGATACGCAGTATTTT
v_call: TRBV5-1; clone_size: NA; j_call: TRBJ2-1; d_call: TRBD2; cdr3_aa: CASSPGLAGGGYYEQFF; cdr3_nt: TGCGCCAGCAGCCCGGGACTAGCGGGGGGTGGTTACTATGAGCAGTTCTTC
v_call: TRBV5-1; clone_size: NA; j_call: TRBJ2-5; d_call: NA; cdr3_aa: CASSLRNKQETQYF; cdr3_nt: TGCGCCAGCAGCTTGCGGAACAAACAAGAGACCCAGTACTTC
v_call: TRBV6-5; clone_size: NA; j_call: TRBJ2-2; d_call: NA; cdr3_aa: CASRGQRDTGELFF; cdr3_nt: TGTGCCAGCAGAGGACAAAGGGACACCGGGGAGCTGTTTTTT
v_call: TRBV10-1; clone_size: NA; j_call: TRBJ2-5; d_call: NA; cdr3_aa: CASSETLSGTQYF; cdr3_nt: TGCGCCAGCAGTGAGACCCTCTCAGGGACCCAGTACTTC
v_call: TRBV18; clone_size: NA; j_call: TRBJ2-1; d_call: NA; cdr3_aa: CASSPDIAGNEQFF; cdr3_nt: TGTGCCAGCTCACCCGACATCGCCGGGAATGAGCAGTTCTTC
v_call: TRBV9; clone_size: few; j_call: TRBJ1-1; d_call: NA; cdr3_aa: CASSVGRATEAFF; cdr3_nt: TGTGCCAGCAGCGTAGGCAGGGCCACTGAAGCTTTCTTT
v_call: TRBV19; clone_size: once; j_call: TRBJ1-1; d_call: NA; cdr3_aa: CASRLQGRGTAEAFF; cdr3_nt: TGTGCCAGTAGACTACAGGGTCGCGGAACAGCTGAAGCTTTCTTT